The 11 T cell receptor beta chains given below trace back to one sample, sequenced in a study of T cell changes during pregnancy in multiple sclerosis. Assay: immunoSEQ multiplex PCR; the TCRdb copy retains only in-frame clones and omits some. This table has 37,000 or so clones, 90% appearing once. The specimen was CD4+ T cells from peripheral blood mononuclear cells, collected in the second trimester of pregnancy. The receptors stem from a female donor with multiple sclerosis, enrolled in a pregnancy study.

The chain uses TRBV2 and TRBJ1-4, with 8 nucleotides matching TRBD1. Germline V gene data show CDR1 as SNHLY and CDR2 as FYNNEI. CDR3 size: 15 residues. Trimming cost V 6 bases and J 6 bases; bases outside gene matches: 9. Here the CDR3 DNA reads TGTGCCAGCAGCGGCCTCGACAGGGGTGATGAAAAACTGTTTTTT. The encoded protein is CASSGLDRGDEKLFF.

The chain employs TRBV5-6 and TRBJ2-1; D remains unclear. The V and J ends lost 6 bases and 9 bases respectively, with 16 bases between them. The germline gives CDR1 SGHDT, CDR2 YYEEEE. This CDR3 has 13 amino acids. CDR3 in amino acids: CASTTTFLAEQFF. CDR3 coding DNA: TGTGCCAGCACCACGACTTTCTTGGCTGAGCAGTTCTTC.

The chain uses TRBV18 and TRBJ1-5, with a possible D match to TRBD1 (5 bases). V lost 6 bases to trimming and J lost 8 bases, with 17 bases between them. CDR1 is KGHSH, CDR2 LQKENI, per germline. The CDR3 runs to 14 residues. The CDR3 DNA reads TGTGCCAGCTCGCCCCCGGGGGGTTCTGAGCCCCAGCATTTT. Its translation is CASSPPGGSEPQHF.

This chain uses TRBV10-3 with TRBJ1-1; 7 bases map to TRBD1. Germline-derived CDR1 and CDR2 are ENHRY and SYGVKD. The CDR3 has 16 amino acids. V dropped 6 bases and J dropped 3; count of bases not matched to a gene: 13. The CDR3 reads CAISKQGTILDTEAFF. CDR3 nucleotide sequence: TGTGCCATCAGCAAACAGGGGACGATACTCGACACTGAAGCTTTCTTT.

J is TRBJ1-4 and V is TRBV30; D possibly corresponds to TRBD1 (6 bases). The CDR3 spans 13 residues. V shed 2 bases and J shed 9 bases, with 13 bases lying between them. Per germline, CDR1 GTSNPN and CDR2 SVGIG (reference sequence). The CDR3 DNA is TGTGCCTGGAGTCCGGGACACCACCAAAAACTGTTTTTT. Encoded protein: CAWSPGHHQKLFF.

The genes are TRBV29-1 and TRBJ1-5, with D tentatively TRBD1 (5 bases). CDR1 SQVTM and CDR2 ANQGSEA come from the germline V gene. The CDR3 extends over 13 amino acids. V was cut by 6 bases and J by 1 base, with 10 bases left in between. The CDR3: CSVRKGSNQPQHF. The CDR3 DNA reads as TGCAGCGTACGAAAGGGGAGCAATCAGCCCCAGCATTTT.

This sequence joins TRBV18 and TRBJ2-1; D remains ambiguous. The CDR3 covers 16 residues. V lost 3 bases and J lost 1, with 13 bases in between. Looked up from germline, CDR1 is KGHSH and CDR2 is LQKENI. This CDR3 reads CASSPSRRRSYNEQFF. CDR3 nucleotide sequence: TGTGCCAGCTCACCTTCCCGGCGGCGTTCCTACAATGAGCAGTTCTTC.

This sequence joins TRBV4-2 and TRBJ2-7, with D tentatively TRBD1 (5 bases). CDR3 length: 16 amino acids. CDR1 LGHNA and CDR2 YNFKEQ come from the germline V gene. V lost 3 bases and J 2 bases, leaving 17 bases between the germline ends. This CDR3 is CASSQGTQDDPYEQYF. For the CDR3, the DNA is TGTGCCAGCAGCCAGGGTACACAGGACGACCCCTACGAGCAGTACTTC.

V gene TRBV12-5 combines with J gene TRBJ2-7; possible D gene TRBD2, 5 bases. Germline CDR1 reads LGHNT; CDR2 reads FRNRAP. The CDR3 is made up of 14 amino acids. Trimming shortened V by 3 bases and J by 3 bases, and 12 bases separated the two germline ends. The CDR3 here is CASGFRRENYEQYF. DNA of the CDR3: TGTGCTAGTGGTTTCCGTAGGGAGAACTACGAGCAGTACTTC. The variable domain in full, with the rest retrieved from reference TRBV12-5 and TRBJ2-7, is DARVTQTPRHKVTEMGQEVTMRCQPILGHNTVFWYRQTMMQGLELLAYFRNRAPLDDSGMPKDRFSAEMPDATLATLKIQPSEPRDSAVYFCASGFRRENYEQYFGPGTRLTVT.

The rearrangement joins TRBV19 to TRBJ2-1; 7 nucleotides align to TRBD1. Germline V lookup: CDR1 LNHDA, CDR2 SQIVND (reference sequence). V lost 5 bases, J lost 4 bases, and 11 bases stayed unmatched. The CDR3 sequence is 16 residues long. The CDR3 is CASSVHAGTEYNEQFF. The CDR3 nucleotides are TGTGCCAGTAGTGTCCACGCCGGGACAGAGTACAATGAGCAGTTCTTC.

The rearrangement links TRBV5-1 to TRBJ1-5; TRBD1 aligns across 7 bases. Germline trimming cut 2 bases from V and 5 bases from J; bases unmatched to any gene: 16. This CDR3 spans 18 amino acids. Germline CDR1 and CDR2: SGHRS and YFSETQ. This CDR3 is CASSLLSTLDRSDQPQHF. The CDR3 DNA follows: TGCGCCAGCAGCTTACTATCTACGTTGGACAGGTCGGATCAGCCCCAGCATTTT.